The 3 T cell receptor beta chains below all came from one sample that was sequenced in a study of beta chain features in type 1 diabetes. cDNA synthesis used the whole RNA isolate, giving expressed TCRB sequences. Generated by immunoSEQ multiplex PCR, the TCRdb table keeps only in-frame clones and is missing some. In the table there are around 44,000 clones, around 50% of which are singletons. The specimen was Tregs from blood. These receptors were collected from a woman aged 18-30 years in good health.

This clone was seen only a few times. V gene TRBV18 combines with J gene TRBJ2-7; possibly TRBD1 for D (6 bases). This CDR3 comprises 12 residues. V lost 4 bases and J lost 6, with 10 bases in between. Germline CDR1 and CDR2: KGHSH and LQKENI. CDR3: CASSLQGGEQYF. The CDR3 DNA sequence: TGTGCCAGCTCACTACAGGGTGGCGAGCAGTACTTC.

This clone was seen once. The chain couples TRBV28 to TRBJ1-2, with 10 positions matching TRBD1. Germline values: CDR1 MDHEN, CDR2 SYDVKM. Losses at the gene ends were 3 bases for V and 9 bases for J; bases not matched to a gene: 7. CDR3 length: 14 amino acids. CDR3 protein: CASSFGDRGFSYTF. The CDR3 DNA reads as TGTGCCAGCAGTTTCGGGGACAGGGGTTTTAGCTACACCTTC.

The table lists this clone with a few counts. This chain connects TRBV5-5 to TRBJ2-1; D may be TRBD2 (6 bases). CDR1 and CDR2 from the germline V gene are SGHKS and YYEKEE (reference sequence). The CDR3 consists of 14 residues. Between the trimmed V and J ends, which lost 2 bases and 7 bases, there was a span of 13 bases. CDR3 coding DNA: TGTGCCAGCAGCTTTGGATGGGGAGGAAATGAGCAGTTCTTC. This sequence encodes CASSFGWGGNEQFF.